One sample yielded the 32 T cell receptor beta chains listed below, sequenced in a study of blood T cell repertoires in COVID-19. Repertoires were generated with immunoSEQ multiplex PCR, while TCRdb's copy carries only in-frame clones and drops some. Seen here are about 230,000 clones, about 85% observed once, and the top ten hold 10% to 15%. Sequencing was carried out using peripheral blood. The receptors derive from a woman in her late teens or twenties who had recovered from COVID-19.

CDR3: CASSPTPQRDEQFF. In DNA, the CDR3 is TGTGCCAGCAGCCCGACGCCACAGAGAGACGAGCAGTTCTTC. The gene calls are TRBV7-9 and TRBJ2-1; no reliable D call. The germline gives CDR1 SEHNR, CDR2 FQNEAQ (reference sequence). The CDR3 is 14 residues long. V lost 5 bases, J lost 10 bases, and 18 bases lay in between. Filled out from reference TRBV7-9 and TRBJ2-1, the complete variable domain reads DTGVSQNPRHKITKRGQNVTFRCDPISEHNRLYWYRQTLGQGPEFLTYFQNEAQLEKSRLLSDRFSAERPKGSFSTLEIQRTEQGDSAMYLCASSPTPQRDEQFFGPGTRLTVL.

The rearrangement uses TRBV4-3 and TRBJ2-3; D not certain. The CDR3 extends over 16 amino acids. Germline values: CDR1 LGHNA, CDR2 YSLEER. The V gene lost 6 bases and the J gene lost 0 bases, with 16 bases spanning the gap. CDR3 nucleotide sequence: TGCGCCAGCAGACCCACTATTCACACTAGCACAGATACGCAGTATTTT. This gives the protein CASRPTIHTSTDTQYF.

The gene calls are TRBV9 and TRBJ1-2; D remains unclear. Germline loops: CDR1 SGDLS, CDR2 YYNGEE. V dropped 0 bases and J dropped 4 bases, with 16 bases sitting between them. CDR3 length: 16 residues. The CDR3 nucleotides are TGTGCCAGCAGCGTAGGCCACCCCGGAGGTATCTATGGCTACACCTTC. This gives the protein CASSVGHPGGIYGYTF.

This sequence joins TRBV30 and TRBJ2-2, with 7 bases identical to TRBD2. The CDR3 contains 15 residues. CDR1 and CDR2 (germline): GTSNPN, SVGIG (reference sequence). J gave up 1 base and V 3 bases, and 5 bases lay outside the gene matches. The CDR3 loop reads CAWRPAGENTGELFF. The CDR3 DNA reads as TGTGCCTGGAGGCCTGCGGGAGAGAACACCGGGGAGCTGTTTTTT.

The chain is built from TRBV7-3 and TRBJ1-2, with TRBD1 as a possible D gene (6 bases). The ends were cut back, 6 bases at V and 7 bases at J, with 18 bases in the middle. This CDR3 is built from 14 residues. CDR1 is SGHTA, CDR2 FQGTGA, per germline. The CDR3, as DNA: TGTGCCAGCAGTCCCGGAACAGGGTCCGTTGGCTACACCTTC. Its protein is CASSPGTGSVGYTF.

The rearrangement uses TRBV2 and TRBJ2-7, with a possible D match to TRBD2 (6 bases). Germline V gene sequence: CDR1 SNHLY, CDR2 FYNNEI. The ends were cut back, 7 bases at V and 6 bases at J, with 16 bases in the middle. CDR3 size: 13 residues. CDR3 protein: CASTPTSIPEQYF. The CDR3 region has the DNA TGTGCCAGCACCCCCACTAGCATTCCCGAGCAGTACTTC. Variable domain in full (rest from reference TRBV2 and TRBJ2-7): EPEVTQTPSHQVTQMGQEVILRCVPISNHLYFYWYRQILGQKVEFLVSFYNNEISEKSEIFDDQFSVERPDGSNFTLKIRSTKLEDSAMYFCASTPTSIPEQYFGPGTRLTVT.

The CDR3 bases are TGTGCCAGCAGGAATTTGATGGACACCACAGATACGCAGTATTTT. Protein sequence: CASRNLMDTTDTQYF. This chain joins TRBV5-4 and TRBJ2-3, with a tentative D call TRBD1 (5 bases). The CDR3 totals 15 residues. CDR1 SGHNT and CDR2 YYREEE come from the germline V gene (reference sequence). V lost 5 bases to trimming and J lost 2 bases, with 15 bases between them.

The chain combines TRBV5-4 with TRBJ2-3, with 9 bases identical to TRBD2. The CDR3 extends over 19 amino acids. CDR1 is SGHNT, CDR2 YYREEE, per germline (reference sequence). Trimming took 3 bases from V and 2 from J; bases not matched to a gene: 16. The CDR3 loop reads CASSSTEGKTSGYTDTQYF. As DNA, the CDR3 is TGTGCCAGCAGCTCAACAGAGGGGAAGACTAGCGGCTACACAGATACGCAGTATTTT.

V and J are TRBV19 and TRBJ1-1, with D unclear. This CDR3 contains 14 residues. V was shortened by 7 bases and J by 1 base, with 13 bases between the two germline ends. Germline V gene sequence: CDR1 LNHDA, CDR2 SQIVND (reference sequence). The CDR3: CASMTRRENTEAFF. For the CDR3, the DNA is TGTGCCAGTATGACTAGGAGAGAGAACACTGAAGCTTTCTTT.

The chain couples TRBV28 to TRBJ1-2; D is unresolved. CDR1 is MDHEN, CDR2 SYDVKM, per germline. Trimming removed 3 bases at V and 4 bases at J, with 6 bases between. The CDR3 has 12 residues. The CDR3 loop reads CASSFDFYGYTF. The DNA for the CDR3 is TGTGCCAGCAGTTTTGACTTCTATGGCTACACCTTC.

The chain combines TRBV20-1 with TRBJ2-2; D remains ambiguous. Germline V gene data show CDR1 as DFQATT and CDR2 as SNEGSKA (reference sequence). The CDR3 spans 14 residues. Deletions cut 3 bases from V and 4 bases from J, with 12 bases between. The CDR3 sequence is CSASTPGGTGELFF. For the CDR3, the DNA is TGCAGTGCTAGTACCCCCGGCGGCACCGGGGAGCTGTTTTTT.

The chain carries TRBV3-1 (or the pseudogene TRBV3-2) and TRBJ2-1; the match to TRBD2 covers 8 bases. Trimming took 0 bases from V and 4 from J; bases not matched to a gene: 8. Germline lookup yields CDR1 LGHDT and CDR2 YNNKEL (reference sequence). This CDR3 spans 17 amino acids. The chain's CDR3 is CASSQDLGLVVYNEQFF. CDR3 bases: TGTGCCAGCAGCCAAGATCTGGGACTAGTGGTTTACAATGAGCAGTTCTTC.

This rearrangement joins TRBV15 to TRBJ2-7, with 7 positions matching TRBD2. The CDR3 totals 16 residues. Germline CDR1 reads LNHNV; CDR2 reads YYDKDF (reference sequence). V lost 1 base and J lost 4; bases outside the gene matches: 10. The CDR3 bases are TGTGCCACCAGCAGAGGGGATACGGGAGGAGGGTACGAGCAGTACTTC. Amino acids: CATSRGDTGGGYEQYF.

Written as DNA, the CDR3 is TGTGCCAGTAGTATATCGCAGGGTGGTCAGCCCCAGCATTTT. This gives the protein CASSISQGGQPQHF. The chain couples TRBV19 to TRBJ1-5; TRBD1 might be the D (5 bases). Trimming stripped 2 bases from V and 6 bases from J, with 11 bases between. CDR1 and CDR2 from the germline V gene are LNHDA and SQIVND (reference sequence). CDR3 length: 14 residues.

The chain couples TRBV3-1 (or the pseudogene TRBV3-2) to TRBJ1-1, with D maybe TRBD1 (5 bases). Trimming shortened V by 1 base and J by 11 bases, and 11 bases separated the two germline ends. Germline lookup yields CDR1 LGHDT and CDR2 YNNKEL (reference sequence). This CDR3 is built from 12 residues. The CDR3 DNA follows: TGTGCCAGCAGCCAAGCCCCTTACAGGGCTTTCTTT. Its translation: CASSQAPYRAFF.

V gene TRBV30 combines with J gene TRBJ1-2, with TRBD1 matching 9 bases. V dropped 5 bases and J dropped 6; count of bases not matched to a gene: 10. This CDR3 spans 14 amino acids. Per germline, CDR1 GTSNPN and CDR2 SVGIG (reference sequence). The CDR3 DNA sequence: TGTGCCTGGCTATCGACAGGGGGGGTAAATGGCTACACCTTC. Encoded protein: CAWLSTGGVNGYTF. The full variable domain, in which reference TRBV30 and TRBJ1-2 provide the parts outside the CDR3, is SQTIHQWPATLVQPVGSPLSLECTVEGTSNPNLYWYRQAAGRGLQLLFYSVGIGQISSEVPQNLSASRPQDRQFILSSKKLLLSDSGFYLCAWLSTGGVNGYTFGSGTRLTVV.

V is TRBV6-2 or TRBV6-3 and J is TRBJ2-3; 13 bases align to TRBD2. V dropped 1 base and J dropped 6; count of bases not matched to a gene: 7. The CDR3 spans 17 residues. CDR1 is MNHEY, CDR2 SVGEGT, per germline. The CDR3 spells CASSYLRTSGSADTQYF. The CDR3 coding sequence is TGTGCCAGCAGTTACTTGAGGACTAGCGGGAGTGCGGATACGCAGTATTTT.

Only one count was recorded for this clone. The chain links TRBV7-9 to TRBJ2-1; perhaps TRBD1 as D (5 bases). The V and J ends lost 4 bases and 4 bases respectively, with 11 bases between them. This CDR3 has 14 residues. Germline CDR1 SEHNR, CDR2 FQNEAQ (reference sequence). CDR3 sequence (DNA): TGTGCCAGCAGCTCGGACACCCAGTACAATGAGCAGTTCTTC. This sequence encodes CASSSDTQYNEQFF.

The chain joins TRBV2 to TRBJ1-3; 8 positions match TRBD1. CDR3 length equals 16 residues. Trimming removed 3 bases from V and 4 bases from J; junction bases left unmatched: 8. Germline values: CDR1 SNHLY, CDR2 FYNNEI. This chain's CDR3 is CASSDGSRGLGNTIYF. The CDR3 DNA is TGTGCCAGCAGTGATGGGAGCAGGGGGCTCGGAAACACCATATATTTT.

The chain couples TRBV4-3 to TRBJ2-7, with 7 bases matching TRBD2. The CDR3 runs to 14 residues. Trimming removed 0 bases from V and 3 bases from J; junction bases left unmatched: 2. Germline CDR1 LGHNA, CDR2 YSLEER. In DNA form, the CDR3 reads TGCGCCAGCAGCCAAGACGCTAGCGGCTACGAGCAGTACTTC. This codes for CASSQDASGYEQYF.

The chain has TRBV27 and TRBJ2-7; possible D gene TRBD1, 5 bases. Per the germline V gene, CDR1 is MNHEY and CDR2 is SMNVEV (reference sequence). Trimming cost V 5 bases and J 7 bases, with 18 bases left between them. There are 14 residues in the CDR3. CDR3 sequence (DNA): TGTGCCAGCAGTCCCGGACATACCGAGAGGGAGCAGTACTTC. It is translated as CASSPGHTEREQYF.

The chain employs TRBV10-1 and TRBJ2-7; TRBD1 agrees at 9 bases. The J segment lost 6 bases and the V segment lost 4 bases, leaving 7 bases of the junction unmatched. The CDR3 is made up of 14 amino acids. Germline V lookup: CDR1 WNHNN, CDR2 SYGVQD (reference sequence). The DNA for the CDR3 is TGCGCCAGCAGTGGGGGACAGGGCCCTCTCGAGCAGTACTTC. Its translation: CASSGGQGPLEQYF.

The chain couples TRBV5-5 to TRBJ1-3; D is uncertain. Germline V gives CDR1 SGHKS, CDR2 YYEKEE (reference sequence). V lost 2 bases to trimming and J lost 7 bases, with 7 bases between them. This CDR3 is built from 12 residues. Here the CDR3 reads CASSFPPNTIYF. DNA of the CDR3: TGTGCCAGCAGCTTCCCCCCGAACACCATATATTTT. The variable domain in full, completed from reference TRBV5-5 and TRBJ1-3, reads DAGVTQSPTHLIKTRGQQVTLRCSPISGHKSVSWYQQVLGQGPQFIFQYYEKEERGRGNFPDRFSARQFPNYSSELNVNALLLGDSALYLCASSFPPNTIYFGEGSWLTVV.

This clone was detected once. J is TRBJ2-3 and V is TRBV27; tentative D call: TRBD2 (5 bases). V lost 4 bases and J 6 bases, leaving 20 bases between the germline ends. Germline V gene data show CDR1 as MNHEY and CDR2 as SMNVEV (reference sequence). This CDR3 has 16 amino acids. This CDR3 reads CASSYILPEGPDTQYF. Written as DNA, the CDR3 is TGTGCCAGCAGTTACATACTACCCGAGGGTCCCGATACGCAGTATTTT.

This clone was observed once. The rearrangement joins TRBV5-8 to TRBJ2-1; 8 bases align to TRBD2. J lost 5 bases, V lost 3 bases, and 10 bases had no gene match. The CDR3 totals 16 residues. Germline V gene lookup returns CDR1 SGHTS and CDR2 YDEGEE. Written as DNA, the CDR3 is TGTGCCAGCAGCTGGGCCGGGGGGGGAATAAACAATGAGCAGTTCTTC. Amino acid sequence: CASSWAGGGINNEQFF.

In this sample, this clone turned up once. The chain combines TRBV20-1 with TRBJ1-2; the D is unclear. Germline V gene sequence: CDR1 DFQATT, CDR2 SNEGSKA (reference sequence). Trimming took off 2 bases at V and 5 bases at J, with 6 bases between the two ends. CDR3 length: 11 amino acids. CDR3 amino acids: CSARIRYGYTF. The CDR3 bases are TGCAGTGCTAGAATCCGTTATGGCTACACCTTC.

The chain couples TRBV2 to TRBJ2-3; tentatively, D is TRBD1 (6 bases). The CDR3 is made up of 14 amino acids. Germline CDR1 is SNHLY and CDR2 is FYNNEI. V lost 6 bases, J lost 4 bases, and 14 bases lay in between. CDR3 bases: TGTGCCAGCAGACCGACTGGGGGCCCAGATACGCAGTATTTT. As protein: CASRPTGGPDTQYF.

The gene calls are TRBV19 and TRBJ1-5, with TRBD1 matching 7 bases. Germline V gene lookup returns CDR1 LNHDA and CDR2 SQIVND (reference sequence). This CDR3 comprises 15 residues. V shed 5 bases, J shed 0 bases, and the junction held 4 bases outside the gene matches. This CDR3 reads CASSPTGDSNQPQHF. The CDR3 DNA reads TGTGCCAGTAGTCCAACAGGGGATAGCAATCAGCCCCAGCATTTT.

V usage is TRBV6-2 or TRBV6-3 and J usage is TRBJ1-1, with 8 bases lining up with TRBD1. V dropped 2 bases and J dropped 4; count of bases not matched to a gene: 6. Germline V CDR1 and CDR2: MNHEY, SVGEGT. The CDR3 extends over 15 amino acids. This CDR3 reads CASSYGAGGFTEAFF. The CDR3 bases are TGTGCCAGCAGTTACGGGGCAGGGGGCTTCACTGAAGCTTTCTTT.

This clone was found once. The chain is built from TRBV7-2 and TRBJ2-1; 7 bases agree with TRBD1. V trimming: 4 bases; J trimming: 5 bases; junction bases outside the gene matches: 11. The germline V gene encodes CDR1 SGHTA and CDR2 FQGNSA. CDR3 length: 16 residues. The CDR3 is CASSSNTGDRNNEQFF. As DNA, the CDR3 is TGTGCCAGCAGCTCCAATACAGGGGATAGGAACAATGAGCAGTTCTTC.

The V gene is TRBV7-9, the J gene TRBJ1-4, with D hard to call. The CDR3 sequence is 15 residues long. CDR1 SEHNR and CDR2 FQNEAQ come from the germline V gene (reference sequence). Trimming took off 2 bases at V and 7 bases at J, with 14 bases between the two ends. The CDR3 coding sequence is TGTGCCAGCAGCTTAAAGGGAGGGCTCGTTGAAAAACTGTTTTTT. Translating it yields CASSLKGGLVEKLFF.

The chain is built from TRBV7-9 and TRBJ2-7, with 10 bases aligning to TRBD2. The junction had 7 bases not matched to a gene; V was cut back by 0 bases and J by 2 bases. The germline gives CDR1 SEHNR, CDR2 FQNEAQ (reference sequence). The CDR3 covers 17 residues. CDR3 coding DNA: TGTGCCAGCAGCTTAGCTCTAACTAGCGGGACCCCCTACGAGCAGTACTTC. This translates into CASSLALTSGTPYEQYF.